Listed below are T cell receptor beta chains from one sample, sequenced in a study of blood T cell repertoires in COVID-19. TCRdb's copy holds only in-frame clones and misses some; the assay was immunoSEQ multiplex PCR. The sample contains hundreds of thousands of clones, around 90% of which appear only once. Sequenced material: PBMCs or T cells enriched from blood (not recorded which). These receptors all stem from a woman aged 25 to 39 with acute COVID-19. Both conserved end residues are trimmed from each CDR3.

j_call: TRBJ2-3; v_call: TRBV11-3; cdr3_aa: ASSLNTSGKRTDTQY
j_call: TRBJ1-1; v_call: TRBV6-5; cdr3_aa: ASSQIGTSTEAF
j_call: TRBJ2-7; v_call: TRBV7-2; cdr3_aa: ASSLARGEAYEQY
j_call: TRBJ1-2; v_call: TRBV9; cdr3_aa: ASSGSGGAGYGYT
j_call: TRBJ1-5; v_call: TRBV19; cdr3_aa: ASNPDRDQPQH
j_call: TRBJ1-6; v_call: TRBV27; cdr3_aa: ASRDTGQAPGAPLH
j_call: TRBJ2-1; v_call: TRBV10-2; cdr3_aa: ASSESRLSNEQF
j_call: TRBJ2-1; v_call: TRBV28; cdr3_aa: ASSEGLAGPMAYNEQF
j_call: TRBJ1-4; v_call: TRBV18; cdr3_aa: ASSLRTESGGASEKLF
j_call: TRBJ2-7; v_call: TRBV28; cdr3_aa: ASSNRGNGYEQY
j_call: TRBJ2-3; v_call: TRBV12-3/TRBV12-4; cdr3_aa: ASRGLPDTQY
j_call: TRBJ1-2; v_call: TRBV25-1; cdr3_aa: ASSKRGAHGYT
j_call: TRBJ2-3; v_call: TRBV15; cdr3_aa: ATSSGTGGTDTQY
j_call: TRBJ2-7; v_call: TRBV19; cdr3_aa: ATKRTSSSYEQY
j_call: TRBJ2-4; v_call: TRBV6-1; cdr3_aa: ASSETENIQY
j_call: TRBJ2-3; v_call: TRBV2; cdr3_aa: ASSVLAGGLTDTQY
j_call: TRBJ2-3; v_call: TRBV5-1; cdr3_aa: ASSPGWGTDTQY
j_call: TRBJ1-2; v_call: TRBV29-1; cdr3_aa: SVLHDRGLEGYT
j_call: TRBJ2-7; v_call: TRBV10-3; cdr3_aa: AISVGGGTLEQY
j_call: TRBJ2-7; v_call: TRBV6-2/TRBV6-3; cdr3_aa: ASSSRLGQSYEQY
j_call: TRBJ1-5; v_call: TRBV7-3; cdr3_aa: ASSYDRGQPQRNQPQH
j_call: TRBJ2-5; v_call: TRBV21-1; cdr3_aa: ASSKRTGGPPETQY
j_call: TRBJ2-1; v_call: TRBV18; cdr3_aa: ASSPKVPATIHPQAQF
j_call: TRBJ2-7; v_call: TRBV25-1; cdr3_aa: VTSGGGSYEQY
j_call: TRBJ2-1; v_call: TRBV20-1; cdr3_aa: SASGLAAGVSSYNEQF
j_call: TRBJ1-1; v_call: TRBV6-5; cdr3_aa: ASSYWRGTEAF
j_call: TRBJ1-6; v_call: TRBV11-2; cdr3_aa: ASSQDRVGSPLH
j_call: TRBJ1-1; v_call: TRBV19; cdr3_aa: ASSPLVDMNTEAF
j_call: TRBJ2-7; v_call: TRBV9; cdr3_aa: ASSVGLAFEQY
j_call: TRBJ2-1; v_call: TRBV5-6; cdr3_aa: ASSLFLESSYNEQF
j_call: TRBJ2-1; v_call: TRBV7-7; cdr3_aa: ASSSGLADNNEQF
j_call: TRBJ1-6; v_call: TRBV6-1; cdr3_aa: ASSEVGTGNSPLH
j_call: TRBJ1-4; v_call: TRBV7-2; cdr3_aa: ASSLQGSEKLF
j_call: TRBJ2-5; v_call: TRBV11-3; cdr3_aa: ASSLGQYTGDAEETQY
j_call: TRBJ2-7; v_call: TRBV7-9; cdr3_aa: ASSLPGTYYEQY
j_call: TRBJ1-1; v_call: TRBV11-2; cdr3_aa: ASSLDRLTEAF
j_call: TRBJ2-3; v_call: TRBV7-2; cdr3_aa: ASSLALAGSTDTQY
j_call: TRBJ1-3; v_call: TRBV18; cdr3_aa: ASSPPLKPSGNTIY
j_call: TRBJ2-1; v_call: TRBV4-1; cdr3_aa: ASSQAGTHDNEQF
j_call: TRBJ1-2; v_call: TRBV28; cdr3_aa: ASSLPRGANYGYT
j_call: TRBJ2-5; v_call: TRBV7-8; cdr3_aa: ASSSMGTIGETQY
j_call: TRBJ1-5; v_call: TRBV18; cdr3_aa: ASSPGQGNQPQH
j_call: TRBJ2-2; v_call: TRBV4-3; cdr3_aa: ASSQDSGSLGTGELF
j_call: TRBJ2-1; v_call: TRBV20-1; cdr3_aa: SASSQFPVSSYNEQF
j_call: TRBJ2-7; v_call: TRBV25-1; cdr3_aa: ASSDMGAREQY
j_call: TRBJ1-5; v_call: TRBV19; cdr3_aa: ASRGGVGQPQH